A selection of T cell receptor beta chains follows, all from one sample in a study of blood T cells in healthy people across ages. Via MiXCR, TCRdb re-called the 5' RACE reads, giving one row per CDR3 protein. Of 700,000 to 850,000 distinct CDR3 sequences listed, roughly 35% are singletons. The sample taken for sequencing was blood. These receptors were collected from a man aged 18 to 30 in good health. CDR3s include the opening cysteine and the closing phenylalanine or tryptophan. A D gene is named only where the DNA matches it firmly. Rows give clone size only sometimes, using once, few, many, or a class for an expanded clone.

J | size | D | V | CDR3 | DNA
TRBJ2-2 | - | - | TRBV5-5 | CASRSTGNTGELFF | TGTGCCAGCCGCTCAACGGGGAACACCGGGGAGCTGTTTTTT
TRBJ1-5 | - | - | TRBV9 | CASSVAGGSNQPQHF | TGTGCCAGCAGCGTAGCGGGCGGAAGCAATCAGCCCCAGCATTTT
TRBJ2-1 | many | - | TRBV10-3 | CASGTVYNEQFF | TGTGCCAGCGGGACAGTATACAATGAGCAGTTCTTC
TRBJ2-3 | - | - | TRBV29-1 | CSVDPPRGHSSTDTQYF | TGCAGCGTTGACCCCCCACGTGGGCACTCTAGCACAGATACGCAGTATTTT
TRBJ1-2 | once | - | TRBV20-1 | CSARLDYGYTF | TGCAGTGCCCGTCTAGACTATGGCTACACCTTC
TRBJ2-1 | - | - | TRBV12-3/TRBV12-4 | CASSSQSQYNEQFF | TGTGCCAGCAGTTCCCAAAGCCAGTACAATGAGCAGTTCTTC
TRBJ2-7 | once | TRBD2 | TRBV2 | CASGISGRYEQYF | TGTGCCAGCGGAATTAGCGGGAGATACGAGCAGTACTTC
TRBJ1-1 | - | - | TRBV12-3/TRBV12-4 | CASSLGPGRVMNTEAFF | TGTGCCAGCAGTTTAGGCCCAGGGAGGGTCATGAACACTGAAGCTTTCTTT
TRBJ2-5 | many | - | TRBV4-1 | CASSPGPRGETQYF | TGCGCCAGCAGCCCCGGACCCAGAGGGGAGACCCAGTACTTC
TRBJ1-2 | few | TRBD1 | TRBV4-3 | CASSQFQADRVGGYTF | TGCGCCAGCAGCCAATTCCAGGCCGACAGGGTTGGAGGCTACACCTTC
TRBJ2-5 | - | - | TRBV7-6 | CASSLVGREYQETQYF | TGTGCCAGCAGCTTAGTTGGTCGAGAGTACCAAGAGACCCAGTACTTC
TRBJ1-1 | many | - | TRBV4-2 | CASSQDSKNTEAFF | TGTGCCAGCAGCCAAGACAGTAAGAACACTGAAGCTTTCTTT
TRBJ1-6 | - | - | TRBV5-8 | CASSQGTIAYNSPLHF | TGTGCCAGCAGTCAAGGCACCATTGCTTATAATTCACCCCTCCACTTT
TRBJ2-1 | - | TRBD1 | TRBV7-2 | CASSYTPGTAYNEQFF | TGTGCCAGCAGCTACACTCCCGGGACAGCCTACAATGAGCAGTTCTTC
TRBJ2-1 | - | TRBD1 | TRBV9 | CASSTTGGGDNEQFF | TGTGCCAGCAGCACCACAGGGGGAGGTGACAATGAGCAGTTCTTC
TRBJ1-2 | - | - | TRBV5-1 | CASSLRGSKGNYGYTF | TGCGCCAGCAGCTTGCGGGGGTCAAAAGGGAACTATGGCTACACCTTC
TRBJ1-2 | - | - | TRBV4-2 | CASSQDPGIYGYTF | TGTGCCAGCAGCCAAGATCCGGGCATCTATGGCTACACCTTC
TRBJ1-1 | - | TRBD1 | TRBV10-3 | CAIRAGGTEAFF | TGTGCCATCAGGGCAGGGGGCACTGAAGCTTTCTTT
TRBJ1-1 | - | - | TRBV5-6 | CASSLVTARRNTEAFF | TGTGCCAGCAGCTTAGTTACGGCAAGGAGGAACACTGAAGCTTTCTTT
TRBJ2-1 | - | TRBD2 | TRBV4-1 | CASSQLAGGDEQFF | TGCGCCAGCAGCCAACTAGCGGGGGGGGATGAGCAGTTCTTC
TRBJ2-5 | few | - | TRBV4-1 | CASSQDLRGDHGSSNEQYF | TGCGCCAGCAGCCAAGATCTAAGGGGGGATCACGGATCGTCCAATGAGCAGTACTTC
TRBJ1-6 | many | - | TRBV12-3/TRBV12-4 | CASSLRENDSPLHF | TGTGCCAGCAGTCTCAGGGAAAATGATTCACCCCTCCACTTT
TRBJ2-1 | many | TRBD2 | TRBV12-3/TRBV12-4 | CASSLGLAGVVNEQFF | TGTGCCAGCAGTTTAGGGCTAGCGGGGGTAGTCAATGAGCAGTTCTTC
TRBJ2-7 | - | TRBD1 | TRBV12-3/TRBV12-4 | CTSFDRTGHRDEQYF | TGTACCAGCTTCGACCGGACAGGGCATAGGGACGAGCAGTACTTC
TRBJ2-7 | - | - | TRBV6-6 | CATQFRVHYNEQYF | TGTGCCACCCAATTCAGGGTACACTACAATGAGCAGTACTTC
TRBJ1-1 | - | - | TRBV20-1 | CSAAANTEAFF | TGCAGTGCGGCGGCTAACACTGAAGCTTTCTTT
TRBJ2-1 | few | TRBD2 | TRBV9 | CASSVAGGGYNEQFF | TGTGCCAGCAGCGTAGCGGGGGGGGGTTACAATGAGCAGTTCTTC
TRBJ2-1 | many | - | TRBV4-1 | CASSQVYEGNNEQFF | TGCGCCAGCAGCCAAGTTTATGAGGGGAACAATGAGCAGTTCTTC
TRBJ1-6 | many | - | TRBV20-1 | CSAWVEVGNSPLHF | TGCAGTGCGTGGGTTGAGGTTGGCAATTCACCCCTCCACTTT
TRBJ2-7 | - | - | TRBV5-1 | CASSLGAEYYEQYF | TGCGCCAGCAGCTTGGGTGCAGAGTACTACGAGCAGTACTTC
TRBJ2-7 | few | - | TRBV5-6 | CASSRTHYNEQYF | TGTGCCAGCAGCCGGACCCACTACAATGAGCAGTACTTC
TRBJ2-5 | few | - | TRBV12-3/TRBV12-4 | CSSSLGPQETQYF | TGTTCCAGCAGTTTGGGACCGCAAGAGACCCAGTACTTC
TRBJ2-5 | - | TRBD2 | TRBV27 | CASSITGTSGDQETQYF | TGTGCCAGCAGCATAACCGGGACTAGCGGGGACCAAGAGACCCAGTACTTC
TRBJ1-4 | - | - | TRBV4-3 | CASSQVPLRNSNEKLFF | TGCGCCAGCAGCCAAGTTCCACTCCGTAATTCAAATGAAAAACTGTTTTTT
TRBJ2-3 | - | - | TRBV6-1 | CVSSPWADTQYF | TGTGTCAGCAGTCCTTGGGCAGATACGCAGTATTTT
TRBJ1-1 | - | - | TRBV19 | CASSPFSGSEAFF | TGTGCCAGTAGTCCGTTTTCAGGATCTGAAGCTTTCTTT
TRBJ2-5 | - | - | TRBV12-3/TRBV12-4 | CASSPTKAGGTQYF | TGTGCCAGCAGCCCAACTAAAGCCGGGGGGACCCAGTACTTC
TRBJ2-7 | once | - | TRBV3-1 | CASRPRDGSHEQYF | TGTGCCAGCAGACCTAGGGACGGATCCCACGAGCAGTACTTC
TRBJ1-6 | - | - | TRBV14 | CASSQARDKRSPPHF | TGTGCCAGCAGCCAGGCCCGGGACAAAAGATCACCCCCCCACTTT
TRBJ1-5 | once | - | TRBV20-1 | CSARDSQGPRPQHF | TGCAGTGCTAGAGACTCCCAGGGGCCGAGGCCCCAGCATTTT
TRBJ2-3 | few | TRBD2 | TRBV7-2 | CASSLVLAGSTDTQYF | TGTGCCAGCAGCTTAGTCCTAGCGGGCTCCACAGATACGCAGTATTTT
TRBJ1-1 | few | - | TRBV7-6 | CASSLALGRGMNTEAFF | TGTGCCAGCAGCTTAGCGCTGGGACGGGGTATGAACACTGAAGCTTTCTTT
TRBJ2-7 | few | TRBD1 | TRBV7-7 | CASSWDRNNEQYF | TGTGCTAGCAGCTGGGACAGGAATAATGAGCAGTACTTC
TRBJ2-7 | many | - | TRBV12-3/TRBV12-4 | CASSSGPSSYEQYF | TGTGCCAGCAGTTCGGGGCCGAGCTCCTACGAGCAGTACTTC
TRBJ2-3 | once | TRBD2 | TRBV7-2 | CASSLDSGGAFLATDTQYF | TGTGCCAGCAGCTTAGATAGCGGGGGGGCCTTTCTTGCCACAGATACGCAGTATTTT
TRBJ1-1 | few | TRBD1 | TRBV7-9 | CASSPGTGVISNTEAFF | TGTGCCAGCAGCCCGGGGACAGGGGTCATTAGTAACACTGAAGCTTTCTTT
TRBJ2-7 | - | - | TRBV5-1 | CASSLKAAGNEQYF | TGCGCCAGCAGCTTGAAGGCGGCAGGGAATGAGCAGTACTTC
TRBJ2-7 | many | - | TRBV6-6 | CASSYPGTDPYEQYF | TGTGCCAGCAGTTACCCCGGGACTGATCCCTACGAGCAGTACTTC